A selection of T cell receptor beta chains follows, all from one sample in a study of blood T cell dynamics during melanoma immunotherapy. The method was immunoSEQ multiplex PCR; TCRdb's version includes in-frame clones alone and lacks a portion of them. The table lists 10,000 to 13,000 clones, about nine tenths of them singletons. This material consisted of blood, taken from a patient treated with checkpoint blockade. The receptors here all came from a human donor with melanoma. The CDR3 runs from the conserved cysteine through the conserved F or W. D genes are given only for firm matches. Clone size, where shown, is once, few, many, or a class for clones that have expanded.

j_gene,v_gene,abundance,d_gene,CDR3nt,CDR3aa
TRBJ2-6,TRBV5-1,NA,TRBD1,TGCGCCAGCTCACAGGGGACCGGGGCCAACGTCCTGACTTTC,CASSQGTGANVLTF
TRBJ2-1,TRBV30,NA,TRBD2,TGTGCCGCTAGCGGGGGCACTTACAATGAGCAGTTCTTC,CAASGGTYNEQFF
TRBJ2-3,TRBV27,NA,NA,TGTGCCAGTCGCTTGCGGGGGCAAGATACGCAGTATTTT,CASRLRGQDTQYF
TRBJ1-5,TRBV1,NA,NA,TGCACCAGCAGCCAAGCAAAAGACGGCAATCAGCCCCAGCATTTT,CTSSQAKDGNQPQHF
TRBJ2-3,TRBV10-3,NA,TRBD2,TGTGCCATCAGTGAGAAGCTAGCGGGGGACACAGATACGCAGTATTTT,CAISEKLAGDTDTQYF
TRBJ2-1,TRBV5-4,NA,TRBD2,TGTGCCAGCAGACCCTCCGGGACTAGTGGCTACAATGAGCAGTTCTTC,CASRPSGTSGYNEQFF
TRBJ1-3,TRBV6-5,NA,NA,TGTGCCAGCAGTTACGATCCTTCCTCTGGAAACACCATATATTTT,CASSYDPSSGNTIYF
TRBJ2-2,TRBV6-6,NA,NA,TGTGCCACCGCCCGGAATATGGACACCGGGGAGCTGTTTTTT,CATARNMDTGELFF
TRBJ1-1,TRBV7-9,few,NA,TGTGCCAGCAGTTCACTCATGAACACTGAAGCTTTCTTT,CASSSLMNTEAFF
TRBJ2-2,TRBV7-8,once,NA,TGTGCCAGCAGCTTAGCGTCGGGGCGGCCTAACACCGGGGAGCTGTTTTTT,CASSLASGRPNTGELFF
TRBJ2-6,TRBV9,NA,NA,TGTGCCAGCAGCGGGGGTGGAGGGGCCAACGTCCTGACTTTC,CASSGGGGANVLTF
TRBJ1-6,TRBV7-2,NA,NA,TGTGCCAGCAGCTTATGGGGGCCCGACTCACCCCTCCACTTT,CASSLWGPDSPLHF
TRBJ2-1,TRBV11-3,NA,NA,TGTGCCAGCAGCTCGGACCGGGACGGACACAATGAGCAGTTCTTC,CASSSDRDGHNEQFF
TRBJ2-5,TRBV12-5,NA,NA,TGTGCTAGTGGTTTGCAAGAGACCCAGTACTTC,CASGLQETQYF
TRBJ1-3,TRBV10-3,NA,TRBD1,TGTGCCATCAGTGAAGGCAGGGGGCTGTTTGGAAACACCATATATTTT,CAISEGRGLFGNTIYF
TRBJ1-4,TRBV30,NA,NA,TGTGCCTGGAGTGTAAGGTCAGCGGGTGAAAAACTGTTTTTT,CAWSVRSAGEKLFF